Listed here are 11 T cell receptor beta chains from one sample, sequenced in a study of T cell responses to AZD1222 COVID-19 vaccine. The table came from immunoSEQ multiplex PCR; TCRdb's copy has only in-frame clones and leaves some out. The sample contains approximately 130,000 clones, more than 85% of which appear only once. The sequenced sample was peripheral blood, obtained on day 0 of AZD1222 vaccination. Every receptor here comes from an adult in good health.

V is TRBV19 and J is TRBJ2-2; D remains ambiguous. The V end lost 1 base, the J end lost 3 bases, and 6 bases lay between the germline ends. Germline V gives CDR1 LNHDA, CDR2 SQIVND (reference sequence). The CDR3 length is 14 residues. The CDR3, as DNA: TGTGCCAGTAGTATAGGAAGCCACACCGGGGAGCTGTTTTTT. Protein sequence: CASSIGSHTGELFF.

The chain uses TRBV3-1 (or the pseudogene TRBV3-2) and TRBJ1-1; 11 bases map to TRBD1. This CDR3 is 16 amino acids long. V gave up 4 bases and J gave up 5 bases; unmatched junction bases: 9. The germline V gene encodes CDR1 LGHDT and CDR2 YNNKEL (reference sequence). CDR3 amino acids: CASSRRGGTGGTEAFF. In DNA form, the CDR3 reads TGTGCCAGCAGCCGAAGGGGAGGGACAGGGGGAACTGAAGCTTTCTTT.

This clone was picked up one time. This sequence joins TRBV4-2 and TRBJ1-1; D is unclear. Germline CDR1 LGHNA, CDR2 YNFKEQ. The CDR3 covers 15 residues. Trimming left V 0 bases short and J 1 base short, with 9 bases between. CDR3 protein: CASSQERTGNTEAFF. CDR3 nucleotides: TGTGCCAGCAGCCAAGAAAGGACTGGGAACACTGAAGCTTTCTTT.

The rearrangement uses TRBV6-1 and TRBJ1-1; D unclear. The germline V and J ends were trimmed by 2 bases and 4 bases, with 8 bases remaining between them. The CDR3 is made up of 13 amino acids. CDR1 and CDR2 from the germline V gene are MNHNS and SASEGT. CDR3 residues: CASSESMGTEAFF. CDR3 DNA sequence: TGTGCCAGCAGTGAATCCATGGGCACTGAAGCTTTCTTT.

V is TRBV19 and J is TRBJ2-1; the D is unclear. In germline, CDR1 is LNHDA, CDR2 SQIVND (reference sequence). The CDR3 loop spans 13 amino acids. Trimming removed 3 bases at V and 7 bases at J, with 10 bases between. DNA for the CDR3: TGTGCCAGTAGTATTTGGGGTCCTAATGAGCAGTTCTTC. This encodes CASSIWGPNEQFF.

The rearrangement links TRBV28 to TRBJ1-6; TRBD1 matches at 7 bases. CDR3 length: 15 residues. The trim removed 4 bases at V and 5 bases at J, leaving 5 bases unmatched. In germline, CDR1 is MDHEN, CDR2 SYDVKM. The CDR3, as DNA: TGTGCCAGCAGTTCCAGGGGACAGAATAATTCACCCCTCCACTTT. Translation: CASSSRGQNNSPLHF.

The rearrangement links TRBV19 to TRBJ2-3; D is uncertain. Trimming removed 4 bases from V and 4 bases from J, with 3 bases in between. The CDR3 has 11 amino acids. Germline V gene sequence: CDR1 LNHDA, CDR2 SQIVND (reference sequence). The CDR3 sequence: CASSKADTQYF. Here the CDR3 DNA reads TGTGCCAGTAGTAAGGCAGATACGCAGTATTTT.

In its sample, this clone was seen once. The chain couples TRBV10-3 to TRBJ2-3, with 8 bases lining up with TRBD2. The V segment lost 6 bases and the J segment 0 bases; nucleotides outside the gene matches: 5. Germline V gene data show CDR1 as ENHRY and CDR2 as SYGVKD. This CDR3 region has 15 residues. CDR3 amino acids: CAISSSSGSTDTQYF. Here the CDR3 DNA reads TGTGCCATCAGCTCCTCTAGCGGGAGCACAGATACGCAGTATTTT.

This chain's CDR3 is CASSQGYREAVLHF. CDR3 bases: TGTGCCAGCAGCCAAGGGTACAGGGAAGCTGTACTCCACTTT. V usage is TRBV3-1 (or the pseudogene TRBV3-2) and J usage is TRBJ1-6; tentatively, D is TRBD1 (6 bases). This CDR3 has 14 residues. CDR1 is LGHDT and CDR2 is YNNKEL in the germline V gene (reference sequence). V was clipped by 1 base and J by 16 bases, with 17 bases between them.

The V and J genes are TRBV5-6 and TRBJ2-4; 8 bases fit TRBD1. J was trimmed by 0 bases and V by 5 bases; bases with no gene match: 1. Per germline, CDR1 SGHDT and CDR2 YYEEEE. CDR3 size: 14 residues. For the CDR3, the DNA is TGTGCCAGCAGGGACAGGGTAGCCAAAAACATTCAGTACTTC. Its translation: CASRDRVAKNIQYF.

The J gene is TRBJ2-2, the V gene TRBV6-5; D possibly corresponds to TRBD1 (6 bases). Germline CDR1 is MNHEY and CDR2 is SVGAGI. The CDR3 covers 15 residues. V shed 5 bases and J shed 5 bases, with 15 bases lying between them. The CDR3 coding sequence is TGTGCCAGCAGTCTCAACAGGGCCGGGACCGGGGAGCTGTTTTTT. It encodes CASSLNRAGTGELFF.